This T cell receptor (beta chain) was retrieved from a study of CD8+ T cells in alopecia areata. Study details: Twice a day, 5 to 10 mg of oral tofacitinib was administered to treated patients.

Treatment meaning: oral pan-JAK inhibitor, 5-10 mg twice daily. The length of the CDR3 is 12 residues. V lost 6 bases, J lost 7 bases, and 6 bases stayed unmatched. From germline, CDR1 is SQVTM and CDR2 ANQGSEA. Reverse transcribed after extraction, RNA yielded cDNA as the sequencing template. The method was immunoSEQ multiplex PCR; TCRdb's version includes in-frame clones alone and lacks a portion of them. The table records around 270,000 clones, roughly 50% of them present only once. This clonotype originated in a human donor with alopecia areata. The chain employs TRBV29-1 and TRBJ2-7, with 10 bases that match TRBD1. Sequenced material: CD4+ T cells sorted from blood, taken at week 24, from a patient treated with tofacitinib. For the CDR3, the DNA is TGCAGCGTAAGACAGGGGGCAGGGGAGCAGTACTTC. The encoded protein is CSVRQGAGEQYF.